This T cell receptor (beta chain) was observed in a study of human T cells and chemical hapten exposure. The wider study: Sensitization involved placing 2% DPC onto an approximately 2 cm by approximately 2 cm region of upper inner arm skin. Study-level findings and limits: TCRs exceeding 1 in 1000 frequency stayed unchanged with DPC sensitization. Versus controls, expanded TCRs had significantly more large CDR3 similarity clusters.

This CDR3 contains 13 residues. The germline gives CDR1 MNHEY, CDR2 SMNVEV (reference sequence). V lost 2 bases and J 5 bases, leaving 7 bases between the germline ends. Each CDR3 protein gets one entry after TCRdb re-called the RACE reads with MiXCR. Among 120,000 or so distinct CDR3 sequences listed, about 10% were seen once. As for time point: patch test 3, about 24 weeks after DPC sensitization. Treatment defined: therapeutic diphenylcyclopropenone sensitization with weekly scalp DPC. Venepuncture was done earlier than the placement of each patch test. This clonotype was recorded a few times. The antigen is not known.

The sample here was whole blood, taken in connection with sensitization to the hapten diphenylcyclopropenone (DPC). This TCR came from a woman aged 45-59 years with alopecia areata. Some clones in this sample may be carry-over from other donors' samples. The rearrangement uses TRBV27 and TRBJ2-1; D not certain. CDR3 sequence reads: CASSLAVNNEQFF. The CDR3 bases are TGTGCCAGCAGTTTAGCCGTGAACAATGAGCAGTTCTTC.